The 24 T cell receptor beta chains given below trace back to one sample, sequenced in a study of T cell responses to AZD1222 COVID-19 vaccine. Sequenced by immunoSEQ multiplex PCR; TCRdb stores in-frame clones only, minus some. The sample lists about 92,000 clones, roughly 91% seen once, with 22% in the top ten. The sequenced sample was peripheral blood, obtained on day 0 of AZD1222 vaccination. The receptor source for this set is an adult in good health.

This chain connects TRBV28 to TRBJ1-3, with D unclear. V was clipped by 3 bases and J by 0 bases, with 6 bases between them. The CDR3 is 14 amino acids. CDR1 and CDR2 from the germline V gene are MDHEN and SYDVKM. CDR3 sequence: CASSFPSSGNTIYF. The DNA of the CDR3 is TGTGCCAGCAGTTTTCCCAGCTCTGGAAACACCATATATTTT.

CDR3 nucleotide sequence: TGTGCCAGCAGCTTGTTTAGTACAGGCGCCGGCTACGAGCAGTACTTC. This codes for CASSLFSTGAGYEQYF. The V gene is TRBV5-4, the J gene TRBJ2-7; tentative D call: TRBD1 (5 bases). V lost 1 base to trimming and J lost 3 bases, with 17 bases between them. CDR3 size: 16 residues. Per the germline V gene, CDR1 is SGHNT and CDR2 is YYREEE (reference sequence).

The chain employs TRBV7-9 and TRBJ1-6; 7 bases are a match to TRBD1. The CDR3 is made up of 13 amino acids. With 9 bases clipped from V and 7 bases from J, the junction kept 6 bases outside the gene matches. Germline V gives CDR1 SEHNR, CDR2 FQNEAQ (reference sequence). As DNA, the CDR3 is TGTGCCAGTGGGACAGACTTAAATTCACCCCTCCACTTT. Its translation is CASGTDLNSPLHF.

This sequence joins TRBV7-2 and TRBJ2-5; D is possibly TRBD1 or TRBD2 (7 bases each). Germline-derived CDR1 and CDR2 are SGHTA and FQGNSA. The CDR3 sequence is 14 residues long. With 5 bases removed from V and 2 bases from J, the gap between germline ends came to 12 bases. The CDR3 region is CASSQGGTQETQYF. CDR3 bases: TGTGCCAGCAGCCAGGGGGGGACACAAGAGACCCAGTACTTC.

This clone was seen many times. CDR3 DNA: TGTGCCACCAGCAGGACAGGCTCCTATAGCAATCAGCCCCAGCATTTT. Protein product: CATSRTGSYSNQPQHF. The chain combines TRBV15 with TRBJ1-5, with D perhaps TRBD1 (6 bases). V lost 3 bases and J 0 bases, leaving 12 bases between the germline ends. The length of the CDR3 is 16 residues. CDR1 and CDR2 (germline): LNHNV, YYDKDF (reference sequence).

CDR3 amino acids: CASSLNRQGRNTEAFF. CDR3 DNA sequence: TGTGCCAGCTCACTCAATAGACAGGGTCGGAACACTGAAGCTTTCTTT. The chain recombines TRBV18 with TRBJ1-1; TRBD1 matches 7 bases. Per the germline V gene, CDR1 is KGHSH and CDR2 is LQKENI. The CDR3 is made up of 16 amino acids. The V segment lost 4 bases and the J segment 1 base; nucleotides outside the gene matches: 9.

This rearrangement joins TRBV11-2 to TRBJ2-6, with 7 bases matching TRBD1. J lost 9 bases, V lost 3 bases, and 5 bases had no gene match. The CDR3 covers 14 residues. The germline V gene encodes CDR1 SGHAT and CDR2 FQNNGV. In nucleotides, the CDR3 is TGTGCCAGCAGCTTGCTGACAGGGAACAACGTCCTGACTTTC. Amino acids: CASSLLTGNNVLTF.

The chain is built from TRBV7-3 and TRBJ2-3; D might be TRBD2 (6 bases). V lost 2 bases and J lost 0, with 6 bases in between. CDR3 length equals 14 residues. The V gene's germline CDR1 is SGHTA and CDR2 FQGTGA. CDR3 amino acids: CASSLGTSTDTQYF. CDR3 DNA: TGTGCCAGCAGCTTAGGGACTAGCACAGATACGCAGTATTTT.

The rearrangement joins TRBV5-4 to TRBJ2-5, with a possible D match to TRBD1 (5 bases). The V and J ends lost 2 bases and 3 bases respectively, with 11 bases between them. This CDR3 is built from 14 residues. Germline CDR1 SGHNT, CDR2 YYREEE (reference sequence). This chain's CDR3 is CASSFTTGKETQYF. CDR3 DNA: TGTGCCAGCAGCTTTACCACAGGAAAAGAGACCCAGTACTTC. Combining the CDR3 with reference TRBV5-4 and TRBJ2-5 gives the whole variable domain ETGVTQSPTHLIKTRGQQVTLRCSSQSGHNTVSWYQQALGQGPQFIFQYYREEENGRGNFPPRFSGLQFPNYSSELNVNALELDDSALYLCASSFTTGKETQYFGPGTRLLVL.

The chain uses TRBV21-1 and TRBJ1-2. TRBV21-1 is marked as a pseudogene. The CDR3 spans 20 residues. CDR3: CASSASSAGSYRGSNYGYTF. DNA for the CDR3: TGTGCCAGCAGCGCCTCTTCAGCGGGATCCTACAGGGGCTCTAACTATGGCTACACCTTC.

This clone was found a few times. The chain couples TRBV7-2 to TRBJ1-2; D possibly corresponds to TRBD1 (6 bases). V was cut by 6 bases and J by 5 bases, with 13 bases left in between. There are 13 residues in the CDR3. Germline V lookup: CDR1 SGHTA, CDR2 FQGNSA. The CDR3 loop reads CASSLWQGYGYTF. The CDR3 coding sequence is TGTGCCAGCAGTTTATGGCAGGGGTATGGCTACACCTTC. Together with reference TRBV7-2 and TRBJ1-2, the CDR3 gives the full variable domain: GAGVSQSPSNKVTEKGKDVELRCDPISGHTALYWYRQSLGQGLEFLIYFQGNSAPDKSGLPSDRFSAERTGGSVSTLTIQRTQQEDSAVYLCASSLWQGYGYTFGSGTRLTVV.

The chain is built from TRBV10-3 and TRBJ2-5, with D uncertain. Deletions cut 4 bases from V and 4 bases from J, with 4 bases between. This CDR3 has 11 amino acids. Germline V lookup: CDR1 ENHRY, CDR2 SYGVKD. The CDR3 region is CAISVGETQYF. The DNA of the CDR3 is TGTGCCATCAGTGTTGGAGAGACCCAGTACTTC.

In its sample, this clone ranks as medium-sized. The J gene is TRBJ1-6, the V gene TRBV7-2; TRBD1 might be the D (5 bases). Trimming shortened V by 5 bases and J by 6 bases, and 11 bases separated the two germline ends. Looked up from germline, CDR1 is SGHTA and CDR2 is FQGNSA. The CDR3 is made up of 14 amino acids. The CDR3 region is CASSSGALNSPLHF. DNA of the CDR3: TGTGCCAGCAGCAGCGGGGCTCTTAATTCACCCCTCCACTTT. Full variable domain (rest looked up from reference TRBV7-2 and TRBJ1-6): GAGVSQSPSNKVTEKGKDVELRCDPISGHTALYWYRQSLGQGLEFLIYFQGNSAPDKSGLPSDRFSAERTGGSVSTLTIQRTQQEDSAVYLCASSSGALNSPLHFGNGTRLTVT.

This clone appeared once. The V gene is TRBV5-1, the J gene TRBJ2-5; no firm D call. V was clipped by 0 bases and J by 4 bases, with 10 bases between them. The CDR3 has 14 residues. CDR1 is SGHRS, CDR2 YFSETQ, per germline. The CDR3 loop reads CASSLAGSGETQYF. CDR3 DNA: TGCGCCAGCAGCTTGGCGGGTTCAGGAGAGACCCAGTACTTC.

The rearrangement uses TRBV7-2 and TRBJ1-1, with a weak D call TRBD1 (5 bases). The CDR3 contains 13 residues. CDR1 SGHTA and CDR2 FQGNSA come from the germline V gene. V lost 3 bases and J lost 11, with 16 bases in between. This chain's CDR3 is CASSFSKSGSAFF. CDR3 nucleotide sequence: TGTGCCAGCAGCTTTTCAAAATCAGGGTCGGCTTTCTTT. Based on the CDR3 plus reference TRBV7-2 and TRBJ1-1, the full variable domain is GAGVSQSPSNKVTEKGKDVELRCDPISGHTALYWYRQSLGQGLEFLIYFQGNSAPDKSGLPSDRFSAERTGGSVSTLTIQRTQQEDSAVYLCASSFSKSGSAFFGQGTRLTVV.

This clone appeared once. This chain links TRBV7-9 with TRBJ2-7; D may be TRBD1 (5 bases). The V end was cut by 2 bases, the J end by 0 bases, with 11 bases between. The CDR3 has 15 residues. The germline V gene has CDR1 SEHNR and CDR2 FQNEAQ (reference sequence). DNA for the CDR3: TGTGCCAGCAGCTTATCTCAGGGCAGCTCCTACGAGCAGTACTTC. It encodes CASSLSQGSSYEQYF.

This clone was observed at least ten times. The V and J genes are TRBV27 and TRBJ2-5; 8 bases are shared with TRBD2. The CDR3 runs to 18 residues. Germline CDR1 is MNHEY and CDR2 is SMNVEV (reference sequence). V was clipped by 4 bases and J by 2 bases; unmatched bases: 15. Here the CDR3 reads CASSSLPGTRGRQETQYF. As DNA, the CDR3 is TGTGCCAGCAGTTCCTTGCCCGGGACTAGGGGGAGACAAGAGACCCAGTACTTC.

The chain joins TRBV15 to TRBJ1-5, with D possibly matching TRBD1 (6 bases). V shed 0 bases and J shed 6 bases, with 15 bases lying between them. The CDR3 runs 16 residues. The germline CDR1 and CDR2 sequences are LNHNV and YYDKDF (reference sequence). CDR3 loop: CATSRDSARGGQPQHF. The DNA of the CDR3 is TGTGCCACCAGCAGAGATTCGGCCAGGGGCGGTCAGCCCCAGCATTTT.

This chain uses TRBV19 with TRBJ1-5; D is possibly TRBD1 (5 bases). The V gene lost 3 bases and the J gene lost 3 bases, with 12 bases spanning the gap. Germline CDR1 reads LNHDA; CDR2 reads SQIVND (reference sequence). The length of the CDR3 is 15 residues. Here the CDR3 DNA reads TGTGCCAGTAGTATTCGGGACGGCTACAATCAGCCCCAGCATTTT. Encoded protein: CASSIRDGYNQPQHF.

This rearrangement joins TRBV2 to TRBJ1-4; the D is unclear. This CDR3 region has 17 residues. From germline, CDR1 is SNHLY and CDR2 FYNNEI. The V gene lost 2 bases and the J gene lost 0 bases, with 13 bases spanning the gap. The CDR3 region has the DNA TGTGCCAGCAGTGAATTTGCGAGCTCTGCAACTAATGAAAAACTGTTTTTT. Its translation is CASSEFASSATNEKLFF.

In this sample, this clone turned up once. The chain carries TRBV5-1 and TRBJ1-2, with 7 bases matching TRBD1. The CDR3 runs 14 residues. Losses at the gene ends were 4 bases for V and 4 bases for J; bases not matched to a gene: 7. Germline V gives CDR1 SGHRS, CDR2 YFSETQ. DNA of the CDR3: TGCGCCAGCAGCCCCGAGGGGGCGGGCTATGGCTACACCTTC. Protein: CASSPEGAGYGYTF. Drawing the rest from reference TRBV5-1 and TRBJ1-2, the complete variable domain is KAGVTQTPRYLIKTRGQQVTLSCSPISGHRSVSWYQQTPGQGLQFLFEYFSETQRNKGNFPGRFSGRQFSNSRSEMNVSTLELGDSALYLCASSPEGAGYGYTFGSGTRLTVV.

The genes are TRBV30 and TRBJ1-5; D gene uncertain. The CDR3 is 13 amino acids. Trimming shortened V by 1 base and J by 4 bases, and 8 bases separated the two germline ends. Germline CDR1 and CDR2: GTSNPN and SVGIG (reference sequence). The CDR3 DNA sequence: TGTGCCTGGAGTGGGGCAGATAATCAGCCCCAGCATTTT. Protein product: CAWSGADNQPQHF.

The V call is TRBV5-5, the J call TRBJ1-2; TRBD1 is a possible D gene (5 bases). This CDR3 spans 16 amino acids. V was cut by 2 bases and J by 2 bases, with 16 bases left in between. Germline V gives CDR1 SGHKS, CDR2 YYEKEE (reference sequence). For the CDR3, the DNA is TGTGCCAGCAGCTTTGATCGGGGGTCGCGCAACTATGGCTACACCTTC. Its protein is CASSFDRGSRNYGYTF.

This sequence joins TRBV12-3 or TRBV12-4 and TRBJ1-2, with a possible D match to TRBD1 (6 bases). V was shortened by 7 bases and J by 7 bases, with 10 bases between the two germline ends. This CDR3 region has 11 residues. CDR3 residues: CASIDRSGYTF. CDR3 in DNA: TGTGCCAGCATCGACAGGTCTGGCTACACCTTC.